Ten or more counts support the clone carrying this TCR beta chain. The data belong to a study of T cells after yellow fever vaccination. Each CDR3 protein gets one entry after TCRdb re-called the 5' RACE reads with MiXCR. The data hold approximately 240,000 distinct CDR3 sequences, with 3.6% observed a single time. The CDR3 loop spans 14 amino acids. Germline CDR1 SEHNR, CDR2 FQNEAQ (reference sequence). V dropped 2 bases and J dropped 4 bases, with 11 bases sitting between them. The sequence was obtained from a man younger than 30 who received the YFV17D yellow fever vaccine. The sample consisted of PBMCs, taken 15 days after the yellow fever booster vaccination. The rearrangement uses TRBV7-9 and TRBJ2-5; the D gene is possibly TRBD2 (5 bases). The CDR3 DNA follows: TGTGCCAGCAGCTTAACCCGGACTGGAGAGACCCAGTACTTC. Its protein product is CASSLTRTGETQYF. The whole variable domain, remainder taken from reference TRBV7-9 and TRBJ2-5, is DTGVSQNPRHKITKRGQNVTFRCDPISEHNRLYWYRQTLGQGPEFLTYFQNEAQLEKSRLLSDRFSAERPKGSFSTLEIQRTEQGDSAMYLCASSLTRTGETQYFGPGTRLLVL.